The present TCR beta chain was sequenced within a study of blood T cell repertoires in COVID-19 (dated by TCRdb to the early 2020s). Study-wide context: Collaborator samples came from the United States, Italy and Spain and covered acute and convalescent phases of COVID-19. The material from the prospective study consisted of cDNA or gDNA derived from T cells, B-cell-depleted T cells, or PBMCs. The dataset comprised deeply sampled blood TCRbeta repertoires from subjects exposed to, actively infected with, or recovered from COVID-19. The repertoires were made available in a free public database intended to serve as a resource for research on the immune response to SARS-CoV-2. The samples were drawn from two sources: the first 160 participants of the ongoing ImmuneRACE study, and 1,000 to 1,500 subjects contributed by 6 global collaborators. A de-identified subject ID, COVID-19 status, age in years and sex were almost always included in the sample metadata. Where HLA class I and class II types were available, the types were taken from metadata supplied by the sample provider, not from assay-based typing. Here is what the overall study found, with its caveats: Clinical and demographic metadata were provided uncurated, with the amount varying by source and participant.

After removal of 1 base from V and 4 bases from J, the junction retains 10 bases not matched to a gene. CDR1 and CDR2 (LGHDT, YNNKEL) derive from the germline V gene (reference sequence). The CDR3 starts with the cysteine, ends with the phenylalanine, and has 17 residues. Only the CDR3 portion is preserved as DNA: 51 bases, with reading frame beginning at the first base. Of note for this clone: Its antigen remains unidentified. Base qualities were left out, and no much larger clone turns up one base away.

TCRbeta CDR3 regions were amplified from genomic DNA by means of the immunoSEQ Assay, a bias-controlled multiplex PCR. The original pipeline was this. Within the assay, amplification of reference gene primers was used to estimate how many nucleated cells each sample contained. To quantify the absolute abundance of each unique TCRbeta CDR3 rearrangement, sequence reads were collapsed and filtered. For each sample, productive Simpson clonality was calculated as the square root of Simpson's diversity index over productive rearrangements. The source is immuneACCESS, and TCRdb retained only in-frame sequences with V and J called. Part of the clones is not carried over; for the studies checked, unresolved V genes explain less than half of this, and the remainder is unexplained. The D gene and trimming were derived from the DNA, and the V and J assignments and clone size from that table. The table for this sample lists 200,000 to 250,000 clones; roughly 80% of them were counted only once. The leading ten clones occupy about 4.6% of the sample.

Participants in the prospective study were aged about 18 to 100 years, lived in approximately 26 United States geographic areas, and enrolled through a virtual design. In the prospective study, participants were assigned to cohorts based on the clinical history participants reported in a screening survey and a study questionnaire. A participant counted as exposed if, within 2 weeks of entering the study, that participant had been in contact with someone who had a PCR-confirmed or clinician-diagnosed COVID-19 case. In the prospective study, whole blood, serum and a nasopharyngeal or oropharyngeal swab were collected from each participant by mobile phlebotomists. Additional blood draws and questionnaires over a roughly two-month period could optionally be provided by prospective study participants. Before DNA extraction, prospective study blood samples were shipped either frozen or at room temperature.

The rearranged segments are TRBV3-1 (or the pseudogene TRBV3-2) and TRBJ1-1, with TRBD1 matching 9 junction bases. The clonotype was recovered from a woman in her forties or fifties who had been exposed to COVID-19. Sequences were obtained from PBMCs or T cells enriched from blood (not recorded which). CDR3 loop: CASSQAGTGRRGTEAFF. The base sequence is TGTGCCAGCAGCCAAGCTGGGACAGGGAGACGGGGCACTGAAGCTTTCTTT.